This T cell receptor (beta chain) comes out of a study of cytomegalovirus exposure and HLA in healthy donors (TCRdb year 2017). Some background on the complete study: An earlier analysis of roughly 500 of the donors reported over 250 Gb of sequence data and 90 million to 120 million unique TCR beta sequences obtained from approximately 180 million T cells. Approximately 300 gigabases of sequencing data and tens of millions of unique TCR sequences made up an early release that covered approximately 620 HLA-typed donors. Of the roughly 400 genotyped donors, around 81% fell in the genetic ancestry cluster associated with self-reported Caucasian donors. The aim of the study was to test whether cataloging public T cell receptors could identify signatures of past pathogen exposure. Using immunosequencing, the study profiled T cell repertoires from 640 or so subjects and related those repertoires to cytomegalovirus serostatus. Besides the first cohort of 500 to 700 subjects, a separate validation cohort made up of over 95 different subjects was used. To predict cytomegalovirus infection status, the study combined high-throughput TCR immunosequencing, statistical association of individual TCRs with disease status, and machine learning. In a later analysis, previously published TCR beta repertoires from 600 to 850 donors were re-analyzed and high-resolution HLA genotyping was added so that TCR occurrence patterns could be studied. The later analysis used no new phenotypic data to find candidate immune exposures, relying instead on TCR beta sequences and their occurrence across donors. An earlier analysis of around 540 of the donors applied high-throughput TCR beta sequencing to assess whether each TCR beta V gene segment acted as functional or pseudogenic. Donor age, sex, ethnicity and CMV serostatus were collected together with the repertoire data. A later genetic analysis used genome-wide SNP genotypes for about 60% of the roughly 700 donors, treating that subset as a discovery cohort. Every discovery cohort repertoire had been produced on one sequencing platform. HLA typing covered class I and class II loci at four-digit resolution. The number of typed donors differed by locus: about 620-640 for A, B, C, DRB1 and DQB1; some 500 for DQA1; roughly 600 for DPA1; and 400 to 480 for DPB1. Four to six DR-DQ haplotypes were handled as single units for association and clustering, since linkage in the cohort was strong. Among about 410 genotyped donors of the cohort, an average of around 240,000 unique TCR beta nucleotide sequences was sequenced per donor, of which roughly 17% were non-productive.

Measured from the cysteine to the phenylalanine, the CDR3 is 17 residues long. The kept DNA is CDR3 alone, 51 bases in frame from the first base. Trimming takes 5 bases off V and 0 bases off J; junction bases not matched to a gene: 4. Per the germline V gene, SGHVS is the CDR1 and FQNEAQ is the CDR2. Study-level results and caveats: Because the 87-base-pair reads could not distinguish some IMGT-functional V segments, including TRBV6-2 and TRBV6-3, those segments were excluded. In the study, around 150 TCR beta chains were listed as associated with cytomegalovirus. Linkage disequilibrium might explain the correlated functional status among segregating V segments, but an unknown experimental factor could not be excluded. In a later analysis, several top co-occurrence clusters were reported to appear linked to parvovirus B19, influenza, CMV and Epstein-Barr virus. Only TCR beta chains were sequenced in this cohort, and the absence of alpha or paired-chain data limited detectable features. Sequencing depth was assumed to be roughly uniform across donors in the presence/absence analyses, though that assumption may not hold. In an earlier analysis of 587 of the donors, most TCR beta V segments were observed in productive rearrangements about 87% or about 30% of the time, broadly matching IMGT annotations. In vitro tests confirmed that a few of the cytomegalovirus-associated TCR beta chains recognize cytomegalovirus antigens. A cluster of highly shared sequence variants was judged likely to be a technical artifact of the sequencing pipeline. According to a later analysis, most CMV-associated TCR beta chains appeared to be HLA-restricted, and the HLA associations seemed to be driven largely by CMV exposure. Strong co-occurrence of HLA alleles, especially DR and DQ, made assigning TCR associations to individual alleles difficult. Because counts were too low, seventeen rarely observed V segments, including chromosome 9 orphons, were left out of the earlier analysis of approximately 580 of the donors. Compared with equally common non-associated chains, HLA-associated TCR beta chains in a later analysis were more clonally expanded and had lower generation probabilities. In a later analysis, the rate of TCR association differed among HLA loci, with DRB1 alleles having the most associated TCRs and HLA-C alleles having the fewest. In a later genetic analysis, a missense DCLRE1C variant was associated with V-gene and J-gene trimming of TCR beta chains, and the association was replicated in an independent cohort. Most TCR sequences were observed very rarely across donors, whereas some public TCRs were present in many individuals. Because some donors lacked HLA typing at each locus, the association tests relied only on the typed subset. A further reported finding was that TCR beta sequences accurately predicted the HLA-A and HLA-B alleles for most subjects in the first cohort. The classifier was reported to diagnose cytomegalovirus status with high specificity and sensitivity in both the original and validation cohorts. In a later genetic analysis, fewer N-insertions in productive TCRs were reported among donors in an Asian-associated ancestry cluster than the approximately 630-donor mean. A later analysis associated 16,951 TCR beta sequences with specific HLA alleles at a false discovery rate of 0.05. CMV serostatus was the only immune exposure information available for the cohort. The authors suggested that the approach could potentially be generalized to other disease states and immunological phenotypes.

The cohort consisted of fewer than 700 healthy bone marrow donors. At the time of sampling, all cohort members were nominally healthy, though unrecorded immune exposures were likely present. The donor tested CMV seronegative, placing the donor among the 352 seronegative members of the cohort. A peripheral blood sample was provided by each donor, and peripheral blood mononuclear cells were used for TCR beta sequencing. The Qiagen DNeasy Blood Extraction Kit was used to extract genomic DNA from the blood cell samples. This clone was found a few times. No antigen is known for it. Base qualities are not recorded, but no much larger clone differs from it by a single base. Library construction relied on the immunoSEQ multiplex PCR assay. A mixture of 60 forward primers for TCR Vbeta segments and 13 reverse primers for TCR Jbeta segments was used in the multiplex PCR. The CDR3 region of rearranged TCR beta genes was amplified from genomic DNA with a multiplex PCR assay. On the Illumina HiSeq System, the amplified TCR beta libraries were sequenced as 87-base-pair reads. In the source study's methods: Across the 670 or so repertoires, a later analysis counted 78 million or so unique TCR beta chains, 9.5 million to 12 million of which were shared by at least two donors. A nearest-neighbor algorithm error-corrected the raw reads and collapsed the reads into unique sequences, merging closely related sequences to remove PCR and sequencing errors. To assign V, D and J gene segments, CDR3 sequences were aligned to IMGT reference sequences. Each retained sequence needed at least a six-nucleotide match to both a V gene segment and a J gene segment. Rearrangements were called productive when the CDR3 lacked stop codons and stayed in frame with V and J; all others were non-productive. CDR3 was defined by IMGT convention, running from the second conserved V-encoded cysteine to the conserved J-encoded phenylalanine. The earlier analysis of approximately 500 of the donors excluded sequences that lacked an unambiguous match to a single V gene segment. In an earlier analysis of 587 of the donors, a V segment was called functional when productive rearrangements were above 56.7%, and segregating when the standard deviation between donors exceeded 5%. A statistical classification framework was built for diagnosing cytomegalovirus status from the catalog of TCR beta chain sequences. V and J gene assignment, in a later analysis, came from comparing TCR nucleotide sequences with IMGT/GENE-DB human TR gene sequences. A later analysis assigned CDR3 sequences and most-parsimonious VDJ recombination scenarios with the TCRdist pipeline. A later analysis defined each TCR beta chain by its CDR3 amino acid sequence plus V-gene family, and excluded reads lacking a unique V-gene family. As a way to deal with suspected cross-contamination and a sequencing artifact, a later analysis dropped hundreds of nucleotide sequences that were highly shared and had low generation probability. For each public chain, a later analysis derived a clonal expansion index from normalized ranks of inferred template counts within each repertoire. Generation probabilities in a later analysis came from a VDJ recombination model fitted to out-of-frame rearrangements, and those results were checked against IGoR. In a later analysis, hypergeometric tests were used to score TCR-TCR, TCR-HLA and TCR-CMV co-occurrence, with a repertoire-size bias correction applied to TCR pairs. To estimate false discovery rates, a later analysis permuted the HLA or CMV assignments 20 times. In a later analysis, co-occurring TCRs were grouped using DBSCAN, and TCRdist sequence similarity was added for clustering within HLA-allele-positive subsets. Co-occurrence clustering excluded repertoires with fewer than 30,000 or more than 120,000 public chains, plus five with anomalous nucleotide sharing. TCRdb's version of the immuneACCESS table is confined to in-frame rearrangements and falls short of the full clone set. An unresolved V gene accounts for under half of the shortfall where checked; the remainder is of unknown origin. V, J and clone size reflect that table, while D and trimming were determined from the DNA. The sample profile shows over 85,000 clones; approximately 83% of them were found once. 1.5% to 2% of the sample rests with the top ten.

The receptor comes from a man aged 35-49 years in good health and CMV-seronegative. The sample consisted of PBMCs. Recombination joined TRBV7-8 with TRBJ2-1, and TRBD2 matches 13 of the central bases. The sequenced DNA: TGTGCCAGCAGCGGACTAGCGGGGGCCTACTCCTACAATGAGCAGTTCTTC. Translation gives CASSGLAGAYSYNEQFF.